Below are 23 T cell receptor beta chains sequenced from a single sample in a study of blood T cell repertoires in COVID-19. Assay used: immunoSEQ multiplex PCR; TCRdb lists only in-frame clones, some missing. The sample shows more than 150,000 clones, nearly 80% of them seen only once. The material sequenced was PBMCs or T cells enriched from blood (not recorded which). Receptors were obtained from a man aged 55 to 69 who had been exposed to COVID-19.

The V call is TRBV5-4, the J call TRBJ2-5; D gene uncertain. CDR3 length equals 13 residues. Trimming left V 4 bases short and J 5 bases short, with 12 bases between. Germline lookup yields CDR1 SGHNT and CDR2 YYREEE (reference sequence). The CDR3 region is CASSPELAETQYF. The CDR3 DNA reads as TGTGCCAGCAGCCCCGAACTTGCGGAGACCCAGTACTTC.

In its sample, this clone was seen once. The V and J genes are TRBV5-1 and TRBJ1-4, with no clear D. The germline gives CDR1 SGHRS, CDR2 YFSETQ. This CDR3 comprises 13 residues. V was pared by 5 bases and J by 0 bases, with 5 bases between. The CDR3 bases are TGCGCCAGCAGTCCCGCAACTAATGAAAAACTGTTTTTT. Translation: CASSPATNEKLFF.

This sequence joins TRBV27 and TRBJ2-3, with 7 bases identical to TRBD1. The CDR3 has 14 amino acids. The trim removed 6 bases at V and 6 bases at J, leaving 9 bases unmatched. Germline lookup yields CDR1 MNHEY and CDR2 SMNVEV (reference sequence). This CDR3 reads CASRPLGGPDTQYF. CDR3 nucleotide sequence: TGTGCCAGCAGACCTCTAGGGGGCCCCGATACGCAGTATTTT.

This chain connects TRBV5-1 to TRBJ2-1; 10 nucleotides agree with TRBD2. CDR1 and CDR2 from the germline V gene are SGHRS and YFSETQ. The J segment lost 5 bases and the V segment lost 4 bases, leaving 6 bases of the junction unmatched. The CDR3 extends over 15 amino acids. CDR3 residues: CASSPWTSGHNEQFF. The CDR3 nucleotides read TGCGCCAGCAGCCCCTGGACTAGCGGACACAATGAGCAGTTCTTC.

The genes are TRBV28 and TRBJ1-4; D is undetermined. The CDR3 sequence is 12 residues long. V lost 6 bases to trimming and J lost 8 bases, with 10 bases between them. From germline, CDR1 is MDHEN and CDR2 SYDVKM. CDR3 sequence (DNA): TGTGCCAGCAGCCCTCCCGGGGAAAAACTGTTTTTT. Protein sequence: CASSPPGEKLFF.

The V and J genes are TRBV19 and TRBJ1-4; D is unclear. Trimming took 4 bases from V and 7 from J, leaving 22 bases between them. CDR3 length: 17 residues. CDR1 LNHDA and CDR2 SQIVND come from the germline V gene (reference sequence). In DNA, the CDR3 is TGTGCCAGTAGTACCCTCATTTTAGGGCAGAGCGGTGAAAAACTGTTTTTT. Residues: CASSTLILGQSGEKLFF.

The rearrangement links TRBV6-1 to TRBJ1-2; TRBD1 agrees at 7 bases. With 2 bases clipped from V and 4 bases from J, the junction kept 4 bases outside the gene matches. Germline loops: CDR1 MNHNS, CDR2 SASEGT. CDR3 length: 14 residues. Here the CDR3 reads CASSERGQFYGYTF. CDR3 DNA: TGTGCCAGCAGTGAAAGGGGACAGTTCTATGGCTACACCTTC.

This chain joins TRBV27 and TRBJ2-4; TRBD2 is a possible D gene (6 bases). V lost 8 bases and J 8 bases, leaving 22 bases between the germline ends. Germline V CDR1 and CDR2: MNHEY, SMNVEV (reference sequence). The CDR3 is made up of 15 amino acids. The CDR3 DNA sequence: TGTGCCAGCCGGTCTTATGCGGGACGCAATTACATTCAGTACTTC. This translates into CASRSYAGRNYIQYF.

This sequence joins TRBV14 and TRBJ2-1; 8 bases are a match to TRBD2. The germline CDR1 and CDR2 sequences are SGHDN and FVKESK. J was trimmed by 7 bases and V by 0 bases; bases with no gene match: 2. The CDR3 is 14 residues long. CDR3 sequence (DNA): TGTGCCAGCAGCCAAGACCGGGGGGGGAATGAGCAGTTCTTC. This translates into CASSQDRGGNEQFF. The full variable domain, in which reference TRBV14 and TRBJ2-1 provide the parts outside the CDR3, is EAGVTQFPSHSVIEKGQTVTLRCDPISGHDNLYWYRRVMGKEIKFLLHFVKESKQDESGMPNNRFLAERTGGTYSTLKVQPAELEDSGVYFCASSQDRGGNEQFFGPGTRLTVL.

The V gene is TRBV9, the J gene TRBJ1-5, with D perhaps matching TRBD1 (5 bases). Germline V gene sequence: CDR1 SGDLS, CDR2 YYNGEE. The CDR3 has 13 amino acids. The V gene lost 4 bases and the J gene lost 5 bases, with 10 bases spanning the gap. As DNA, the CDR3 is TGTGCCAGCAGCCCCGGAGGGGATCAGCCCCAGCATTTT. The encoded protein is CASSPGGDQPQHF.

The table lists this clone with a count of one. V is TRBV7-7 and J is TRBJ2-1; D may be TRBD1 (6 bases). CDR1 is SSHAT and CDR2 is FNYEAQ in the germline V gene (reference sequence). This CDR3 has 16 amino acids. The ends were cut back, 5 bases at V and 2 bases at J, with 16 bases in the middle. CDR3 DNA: TGTGCCAGCAGCCCAGTCCGGGGACATACCTACAATGAGCAGTTCTTC. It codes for CASSPVRGHTYNEQFF.

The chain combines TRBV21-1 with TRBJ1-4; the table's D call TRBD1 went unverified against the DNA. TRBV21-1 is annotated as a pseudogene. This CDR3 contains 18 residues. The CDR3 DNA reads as TGTGCCAGCAGCAAAGGGACAGATTTACTCCGAACTAATGAAAAACTGTTTTTT. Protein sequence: CASSKGTDLLRTNEKLFF.

The CDR3 DNA follows: TGTGCCAGCAGTTTCGTCCAGGGGGCCCAACCTAACTATGGCTACACCTTC. Translated: CASSFVQGAQPNYGYTF. The chain carries TRBV28 and TRBJ1-2; the match to TRBD1 covers 8 bases. The CDR3 runs to 17 residues. After removal of 3 bases from V and 0 bases from J, the junction contained 9 bases not matched to a gene. Germline V gives CDR1 MDHEN, CDR2 SYDVKM.

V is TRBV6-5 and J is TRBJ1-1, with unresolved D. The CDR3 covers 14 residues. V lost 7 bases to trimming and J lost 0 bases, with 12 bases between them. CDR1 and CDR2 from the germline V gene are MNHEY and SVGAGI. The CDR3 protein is CASIAAGMNTEAFF. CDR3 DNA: TGTGCCAGCATCGCCGCCGGGATGAACACTGAAGCTTTCTTT.

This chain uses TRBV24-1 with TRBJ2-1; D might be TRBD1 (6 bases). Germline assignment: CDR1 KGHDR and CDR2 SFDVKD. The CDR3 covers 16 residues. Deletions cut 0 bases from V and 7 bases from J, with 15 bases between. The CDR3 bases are TGTGCCACCAGTGATTTGGGAGGAACAGGGTGGAATGAGCAGTTCTTC. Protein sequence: CATSDLGGTGWNEQFF.

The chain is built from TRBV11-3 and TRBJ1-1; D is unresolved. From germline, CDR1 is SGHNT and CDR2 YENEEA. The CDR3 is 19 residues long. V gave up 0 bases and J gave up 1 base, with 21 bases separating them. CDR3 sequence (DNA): TGTGCCAGCAGCTTAGATCGCTGGGCCCCGATCTATGAGAACACTGAAGCTTTCTTT. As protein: CASSLDRWAPIYENTEAFF.

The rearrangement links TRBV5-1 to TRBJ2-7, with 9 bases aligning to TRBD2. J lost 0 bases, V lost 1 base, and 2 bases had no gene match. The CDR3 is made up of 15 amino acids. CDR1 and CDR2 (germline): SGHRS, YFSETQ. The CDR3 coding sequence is TGCGCCAGCAGCTTGAATAGCGGGGGCTCCTACGAGCAGTACTTC. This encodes CASSLNSGGSYEQYF.

The CDR3 nucleotides are TGTGCCAGCAGCCCGACAGGGGCCGATAATTCACCCCTCCACTTT. Translating gives CASSPTGADNSPLHF. The chain combines TRBV7-2 with TRBJ1-6, with 8 nucleotides matching TRBD1. Trimming cost V 5 bases and J 5 bases; bases outside gene matches: 5. This CDR3 comprises 15 residues. Germline V gene sequence: CDR1 SGHTA, CDR2 FQGNSA.

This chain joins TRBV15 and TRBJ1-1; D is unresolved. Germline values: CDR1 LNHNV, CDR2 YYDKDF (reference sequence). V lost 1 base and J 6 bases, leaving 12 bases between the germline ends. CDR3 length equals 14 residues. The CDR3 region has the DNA TGTGCCACCAGCAGAGGAGGGTTCGGGTCTGAAGCTTTCTTT. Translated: CATSRGGFGSEAFF.

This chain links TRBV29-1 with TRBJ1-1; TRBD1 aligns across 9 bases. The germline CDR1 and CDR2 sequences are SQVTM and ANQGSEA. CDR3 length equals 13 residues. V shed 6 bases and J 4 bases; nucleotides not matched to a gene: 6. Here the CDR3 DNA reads TGCAGCGTCCGACAGGGGGTGAGCACTGAAGCTTTCTTT. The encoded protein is CSVRQGVSTEAFF.

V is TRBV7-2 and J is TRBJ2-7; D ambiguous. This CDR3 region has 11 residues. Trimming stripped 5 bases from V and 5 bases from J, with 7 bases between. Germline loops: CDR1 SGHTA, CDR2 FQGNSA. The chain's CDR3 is CASSESDEQYF. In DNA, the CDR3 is TGTGCCAGCAGCGAATCGGACGAGCAGTACTTC.

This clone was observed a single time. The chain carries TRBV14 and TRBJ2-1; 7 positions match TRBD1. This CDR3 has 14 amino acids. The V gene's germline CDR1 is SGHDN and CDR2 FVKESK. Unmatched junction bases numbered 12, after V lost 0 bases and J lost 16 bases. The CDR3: CASSQEAPTGPVFF. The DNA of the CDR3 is TGTGCCAGCAGCCAAGAGGCCCCGACAGGGCCCGTATTCTTC.

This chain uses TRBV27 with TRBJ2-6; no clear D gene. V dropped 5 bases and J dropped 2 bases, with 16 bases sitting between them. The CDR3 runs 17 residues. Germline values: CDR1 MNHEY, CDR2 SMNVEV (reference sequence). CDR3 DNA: TGTGCCAGCAGTAGTTATCCACGGTTAGCTGGGGCCAACGTCCTGACTTTC. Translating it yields CASSSYPRLAGANVLTF. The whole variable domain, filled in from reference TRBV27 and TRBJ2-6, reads EAQVTQNPRYLITVTGKKLTVTCSQNMNHEYMSWYRQDPGLGLRQIYYSMNVEVTDKGDVPEGYKVSRKEKRNFPLILESPSPNQTSLYFCASSSYPRLAGANVLTFGAGSRLTVL.